This TCR beta chain came from a study of CD4 T cells in relation to SARS-CoV-2 and coronaviruses. Per the germline V gene, CDR1 is SGHKS and CDR2 is YYEKEE (reference sequence). V lost 1 base to trimming and J lost 7 bases, with 12 bases between them. The CDR3 spans 13 residues. Sequenced by immunoSEQ multiplex PCR; TCRdb stores in-frame clones only, minus some. The top ten clones hold approximately 30% of a sample with 21,000 or so clones, 76% of them seen once. In the case of this clone: Its target is unknown.

The unexposed donors gave CD4+ T cells in 2011-2018, prior to COVID-19. CD4+ T cells were isolated from the cells after around 10 days of culture. The clonotype was recovered from a human donor in good health. V and J are TRBV5-5 and TRBJ2-7; possibly TRBD2 for D (5 bases). Sample: CD4+ T cells from PBMCs, cultured in vitro. Here the CDR3 reads CASSLMVAGEQYF. Here the CDR3 DNA reads TGTGCCAGCAGCTTGATGGTTGCGGGTGAGCAGTACTTC.